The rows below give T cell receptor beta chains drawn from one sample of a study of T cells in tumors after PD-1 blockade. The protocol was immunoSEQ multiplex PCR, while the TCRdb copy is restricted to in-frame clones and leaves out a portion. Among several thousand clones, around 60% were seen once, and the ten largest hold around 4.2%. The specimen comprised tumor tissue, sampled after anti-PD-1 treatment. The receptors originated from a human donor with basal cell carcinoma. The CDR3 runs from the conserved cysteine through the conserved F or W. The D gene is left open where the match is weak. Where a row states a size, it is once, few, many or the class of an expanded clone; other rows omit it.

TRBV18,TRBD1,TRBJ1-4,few,CASSPDRGYSEKLFF,TGTGCCAGCTCACCCGACAGGGGGTATAGTGAAAAACTGTTTTTT
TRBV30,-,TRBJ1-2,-,CAWSVEGSVYGYTF,TGTGCCTGGAGTGTTGAAGGGAGTGTCTATGGCTACACCTTC
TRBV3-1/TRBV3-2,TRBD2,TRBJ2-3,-,CASSQGGGAIDTQYF,TGTGCCAGCAGCCAGGGCGGGGGGGCCATAGATACGCAGTATTTT
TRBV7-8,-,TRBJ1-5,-,CASSSGQFSNQPQHF,TGTGCCAGCAGCTCCGGACAGTTTAGCAATCAGCCCCAGCATTTT
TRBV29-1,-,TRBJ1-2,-,CSVGTAAIYGYTF,TGCAGCGTTGGTACGGCAGCGATCTATGGCTACACCTTC
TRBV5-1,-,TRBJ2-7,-,CASSSGWGVYEQYF,TGCGCCAGCAGCTCCGGTTGGGGGGTCTACGAGCAGTACTTC
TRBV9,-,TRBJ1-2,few,CASSVDMSNYGYTF,TGTGCCAGCAGCGTAGATATGAGTAACTATGGCTACACCTTC
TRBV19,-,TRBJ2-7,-,CASKTSLGSYEQYF,TGTGCCAGTAAAACCTCACTGGGATCCTACGAGCAGTACTTC
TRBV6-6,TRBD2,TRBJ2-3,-,CASRISGGASDTQYF,TGTGCCAGCAGGATCAGCGGGGGGGCCTCAGATACGCAGTATTTT
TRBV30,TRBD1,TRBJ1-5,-,CAWSMGLTGGDIYSNQPQHF,TGTGCCTGGAGTATGGGGCTGACAGGGGGTGATATTTATAGCAATCAGCCCCAGCATTTT
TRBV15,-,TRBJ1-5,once,CATSSRTTGQPQHF,TGTGCCACCAGCTCCCGGACTACCGGCCAGCCCCAGCATTTT
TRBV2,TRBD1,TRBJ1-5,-,CASREGQGARSNQPQHF,TGTGCCAGCAGAGAAGGACAGGGGGCGCGGAGCAATCAGCCCCAGCATTTT
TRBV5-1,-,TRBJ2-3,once,CASSPGLSHTDTQYF,TGCGCCAGCAGCCCGGGACTCTCTCACACAGATACGCAGTATTTT
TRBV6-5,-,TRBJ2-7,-,CASSLGGGGQYF,TGTGCCAGCAGTCTGGGGGGAGGCGGGCAGTACTTC
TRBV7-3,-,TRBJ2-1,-,CASSFQGPMIYNEQFF,TGTGCCAGCAGCTTCCAGGGGCCAATGATCTACAATGAGCAGTTCTTC
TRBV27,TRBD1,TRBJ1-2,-,CASGLTGLNYGYTF,TGTGCCAGCGGATTGACAGGGTTGAACTATGGCTACACCTTC
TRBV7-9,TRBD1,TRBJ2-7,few,CASSFTGQGQNEQYF,TGTGCCAGCAGCTTTACGGGACAGGGGCAGAACGAGCAGTACTTC
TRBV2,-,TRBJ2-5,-,CASSRGTVETQYF,TGTGCCAGCAGTCGCGGGACCGTAGAGACCCAGTACTTC
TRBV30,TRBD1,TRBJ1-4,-,CAWSFKGADEKLFF,TGTGCCTGGAGTTTTAAGGGGGCCGATGAAAAACTGTTTTTT
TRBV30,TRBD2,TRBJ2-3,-,CAWSLGGGTDTQYF,TGTGCCTGGAGTCTTGGGGGGGGGACAGATACGCAGTATTTT
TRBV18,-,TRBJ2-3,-,CASSHRGPSGGTQYF,TGTGCCAGCTCCCACCGGGGCCCATCGGGTGGTACGCAGTATTTT
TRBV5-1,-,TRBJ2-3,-,CASSLANTQYF,TGCGCCAGCAGCTTGGCTAATACGCAGTATTTT
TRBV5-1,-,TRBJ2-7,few,CASSKGGSYEQYF,TGCGCCAGCAGCAAAGGGGGGTCCTACGAGCAGTACTTC
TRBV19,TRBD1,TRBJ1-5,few,CASSINPNQDRFGQPQHF,TGTGCCAGTAGTATAAACCCAAACCAGGACAGGTTTGGCCAGCCCCAGCATTTT
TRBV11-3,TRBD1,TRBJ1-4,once,CASSPGQGYEKLFF,TGTGCCAGCAGCCCGGGACAGGGATATGAAAAACTGTTTTTT
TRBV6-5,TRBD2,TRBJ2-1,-,CASKGSGANEQFF,TGTGCCAGCAAAGGTAGCGGGGCCAATGAGCAGTTCTTC
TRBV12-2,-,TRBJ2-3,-,CASRSPYGSTDTQYF,TGTGCAAGTCGCTCGCCTTACGGTAGCACAGATACGCAGTATTTT
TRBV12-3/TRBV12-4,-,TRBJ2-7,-,CASSLGMSYEQYF,TGTGCCAGCAGTCTCGGGATGTCCTACGAGCAGTACTTC
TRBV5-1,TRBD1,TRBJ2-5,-,CASSGAGGFQETQYF,TGCGCCAGCAGCGGAGCAGGGGGATTTCAAGAGACCCAGTACTTC
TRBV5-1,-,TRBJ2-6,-,CASSLGQSSGANVLTF,TGCGCCAGCAGCTTGGGGCAGAGCTCTGGGGCCAACGTCCTGACTTTC
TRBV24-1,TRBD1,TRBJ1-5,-,CATSEPRQGLTYQPQHF,TGTGCCACCAGTGAACCAAGACAGGGACTGACTTATCAGCCCCAGCATTTT
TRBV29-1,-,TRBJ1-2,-,CSIEAGAHGYTF,TGCAGCATTGAGGCTGGGGCGCATGGCTACACCTTC
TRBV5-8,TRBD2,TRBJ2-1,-,CASSLYSGSSYNEQFF,TGTGCCAGCAGCTTGTATAGCGGGAGCTCCTACAATGAGCAGTTCTTC
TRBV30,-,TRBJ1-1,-,CAWRGGERVGTEAFF,TGTGCCTGGAGGGGAGGGGAGAGGGTAGGGACTGAAGCTTTCTTT
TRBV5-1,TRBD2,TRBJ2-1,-,CASSFWTSGGGNEQFF,TGCGCCAGCAGCTTTTGGACTAGCGGGGGAGGAAATGAGCAGTTCTTC
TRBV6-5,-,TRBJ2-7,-,CASKLNREREQYF,TGTGCCAGCAAGTTAAACAGGGAACGCGAGCAGTACTTC
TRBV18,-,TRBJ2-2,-,CASSSSWTGELFF,TGTGCCAGCTCTTCTAGTTGGACCGGGGAGCTGTTTTTT
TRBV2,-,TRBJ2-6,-,CASSERNTGANVLTF,TGTGCCAGCAGTGAGAGGAACACCGGGGCCAACGTCCTGACTTTC
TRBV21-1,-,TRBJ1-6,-,CASSLRYFFYSPLHF,TGTGCCAGCAGCCTCCGATACTTCTTTTATTCACCCCTCCACTTT
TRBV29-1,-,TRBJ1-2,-,CSVESRGGYTF,TGCAGCGTTGAATCTCGGGGTGGCTACACCTTC
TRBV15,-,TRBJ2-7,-,CATSRALRGGFGYEQYF,TGTGCCACCAGCAGAGCTCTCCGAGGGGGGTTTGGGTACGAGCAGTACTTC
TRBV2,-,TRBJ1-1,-,CATKGYTEAFF,TGTGCCACTAAGGGGTACACTGAAGCTTTCTTT
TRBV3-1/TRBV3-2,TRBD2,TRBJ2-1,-,CASSQDVLAGYNEQFF,TGTGCCAGCAGCCAAGATGTGCTAGCGGGGTACAATGAGCAGTTCTTC
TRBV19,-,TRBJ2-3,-,CASSIAGEFTQYF,TGTGCCAGTAGTATAGCGGGGGAGTTTACGCAGTATTTT
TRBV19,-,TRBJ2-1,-,CASSIGSSANEQFF,TGTGCCAGTAGTATAGGGTCTAGCGCGAATGAGCAGTTCTTC
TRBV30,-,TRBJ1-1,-,CAWSRTMNTEAFF,TGTGCCTGGAGTCGGACCATGAACACTGAAGCTTTCTTT
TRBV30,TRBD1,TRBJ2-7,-,CASMTGSYEQYF,TGTGCCTCGATGACAGGGTCCTACGAGCAGTACTTC
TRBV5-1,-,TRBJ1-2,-,CASSLQENYGYTF,TGCGCCAGCAGCTTGCAGGAAAACTATGGCTACACCTTC
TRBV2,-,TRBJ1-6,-,CARRLTSINSPLHF,TGTGCCAGAAGACTGACAAGCATTAATTCACCCCTCCACTTT
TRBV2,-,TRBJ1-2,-,CATYPVVKGRGYGYTF,TGTGCCACCTATCCGGTAGTTAAGGGTCGGGGCTATGGCTACACCTTC
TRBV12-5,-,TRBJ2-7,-,CASGKDVGRVPSYEQYF,TGTGCTAGTGGTAAGGATGTGGGGCGCGTCCCGTCCTACGAGCAGTACTTC
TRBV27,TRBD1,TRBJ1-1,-,CASTNEGTGATEAFF,TGTGCCAGCACAAACGAAGGGACAGGGGCGACTGAAGCTTTCTTT
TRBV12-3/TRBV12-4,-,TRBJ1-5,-,CASSFEGRQPQHF,TGTGCCAGCAGTTTTGAGGGTCGTCAGCCCCAGCATTTT
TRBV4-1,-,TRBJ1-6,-,CASSQEGQGAGSPLHF,TGCGCCAGCAGCCAAGAGGGCCAGGGAGCGGGTTCACCCCTCCACTTT
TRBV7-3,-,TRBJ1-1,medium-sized,CASKLSGLGTEAFF,TGTGCCAGCAAGTTGTCAGGTCTTGGGACTGAAGCTTTCTTT
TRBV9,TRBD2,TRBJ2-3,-,CARRGGSGGADTQYF,TGTGCCCGCCGCGGGGGTAGCGGGGGGGCGGATACGCAGTATTTT
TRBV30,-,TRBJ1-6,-,CAWSVNRANSPLHF,TGTGCCTGGAGTGTAAACAGGGCAAATTCACCCCTCCACTTT